The 20 T cell receptor beta chains presented below share a single source sample, sequenced in a study of lymphopenia after photon versus proton radiotherapy. TCRdb's table, derived via immunoSEQ multiplex PCR, lists solely in-frame clones and lacks some. Of some 30,000 clones in the sample, approximately 95% were seen once. The sequencing here drew on peripheral blood, taken from a patient treated with photon-based radiotherapy. Receptor source: a woman aged 45-65 years with cholangiocarcinoma.

This clone was seen once. V and J are TRBV5-6 and TRBJ2-3, with D tentatively TRBD1 (5 bases). The CDR3 totals 15 residues. Looked up from germline, CDR1 is SGHDT and CDR2 is YYEEEE. The V gene lost 3 bases and the J gene lost 6 bases, with 17 bases spanning the gap. The CDR3 DNA is TGTGCCAGCAGCTCCCTTTGGGGCAAGGGGGATACGCAGTATTTT. Protein product: CASSSLWGKGDTQYF.

The chain recombines TRBV6-6 with TRBJ2-7; TRBD2 aligns across 11 bases. CDR1 is MNHNY and CDR2 is SVGAGI in the germline V gene (reference sequence). Germline trimming cut 8 bases from V and 3 bases from J; bases unmatched to any gene: 3. This CDR3 has 13 residues. In DNA, the CDR3 is TGTGCCAGCGGAGGGACTAGCGGCTACGAGCAGTACTTC. This translates into CASGGTSGYEQYF.

V is TRBV5-1 and J is TRBJ2-7; D is perhaps TRBD1 (6 bases). Germline assignment: CDR1 SGHRS and CDR2 YFSETQ. Trimming cost V 1 base and J 4 bases, with 15 bases left between them. The CDR3 spans 15 residues. The CDR3 DNA is TGCGCCAGCAGCTTGAGTCCAGGGGTCAAATACGAGCAGTACTTC. Encoded protein: CASSLSPGVKYEQYF.

The table lists this clone with a count of one. The V and J genes are TRBV4-3 and TRBJ1-5; D is undetermined. V shed 0 bases and J shed 1 base, with 7 bases lying between them. CDR3 length equals 15 residues. CDR1 LGHNA and CDR2 YSLEER come from the germline V gene. The CDR3 DNA sequence: TGCGCCAGCAGCCAAGAAGTCTTCAGCAATCAGCCCCAGCATTTT. Translating it yields CASSQEVFSNQPQHF.

This chain uses TRBV19 with TRBJ2-2, with D possibly called TRBD1 or TRBD2 (6 bases each). CDR3 length: 14 amino acids. The V and J ends lost 6 bases and 4 bases respectively, with 12 bases between them. The germline V gene encodes CDR1 LNHDA and CDR2 SQIVND (reference sequence). The CDR3 nucleotides are TGTGCCAGTAGGAGAGGGGGGACCACCGGGGAGCTGTTTTTT. This gives the protein CASRRGGTTGELFF.

V usage is TRBV20-1 and J usage is TRBJ1-2; D perhaps matches TRBD1 (5 bases). The CDR3 contains 11 residues. V was clipped by 1 base and J by 8 bases, with 8 bases between them. CDR1 is DFQATT and CDR2 is SNEGSKA in the germline V gene (reference sequence). The CDR3 is CSARARDGYTF. The CDR3 bases are TGCAGTGCTAGAGCTCGGGACGGCTACACCTTC.

The chain employs TRBV15 and TRBJ2-7; 7 nucleotides match TRBD1. The germline gives CDR1 LNHNV, CDR2 YYDKDF (reference sequence). This CDR3 region has 15 residues. J was trimmed by 3 bases and V by 3 bases; bases with no gene match: 8. The CDR3 region has the DNA TGTGCCACCAGCAGGACCAGACAGGGTAACTACGAGCAGTACTTC. This translates into CATSRTRQGNYEQYF.

The CDR3 reads CATARGTEAFF. CDR3 sequence (DNA): TGTGCCACCGCCCGAGGCACTGAAGCTTTCTTT. The V call is TRBV19, the J call TRBJ1-1; D unclear. The CDR3 length is 11 residues. Germline values: CDR1 LNHDA, CDR2 SQIVND (reference sequence). Trimming pared 10 bases from V and 4 bases from J, leaving 10 bases between.

This clone has just a few counts. The genes are TRBV6-5 and TRBJ1-1; 7 nucleotides align to TRBD1. The germline gives CDR1 MNHEY, CDR2 SVGAGI. This CDR3 is 14 amino acids long. V lost 6 bases to trimming and J lost 5 bases; unmatched junction nucleotides: 9. The CDR3 sequence: CASSSDRERTEAFF. The CDR3 nucleotides read TGTGCCAGCAGCAGCGACAGGGAAAGAACTGAAGCTTTCTTT.

J is TRBJ2-1 and V is TRBV19, with D maybe TRBD2 (6 bases). V was clipped by 2 bases and J by 6 bases, with 17 bases between them. From germline, CDR1 is LNHDA and CDR2 SQIVND (reference sequence). CDR3 size: 16 residues. CDR3 loop: CASSIYSGGRSNEQFF. CDR3 bases: TGTGCCAGTAGTATATATAGCGGAGGACGTAGCAATGAGCAGTTCTTC.

The V call is TRBV9, the J call TRBJ1-6; a weak D match, TRBD1 (5 bases). Germline V gene data show CDR1 as SGDLS and CDR2 as YYNGEE. The CDR3 loop spans 18 amino acids. V lost 0 bases and J lost 0, with 13 bases in between. The DNA for the CDR3 is TGTGCCAGCAGCGTAGATGGGGGAGGTTCCTCCTATAATTCACCCCTCCACTTT. Translated: CASSVDGGGSSYNSPLHF. Filled out from reference TRBV9 and TRBJ1-6, the complete variable domain reads DSGVTQTPKHLITATGQRVTLRCSPRSGDLSVYWYQQSLDQGLQFLIQYYNGEERAKGNILERFSAQQFPDLHSELNLSSLELGDSALYFCASSVDGGGSSYNSPLHFGNGTRLTVT.

The chain employs TRBV27 and TRBJ1-6; D call uncertain. Trimming took off 2 bases at V and 7 bases at J, with 9 bases between the two ends. The CDR3 has 14 amino acids. Germline V gives CDR1 MNHEY, CDR2 SMNVEV (reference sequence). The CDR3 nucleotides are TGTGCCAGCAGTTTAGGCAGACCGAATTCACCCCTCCACTTT. It specifies CASSLGRPNSPLHF.

This chain joins TRBV18 and TRBJ1-1, with D uncertain. The CDR3 contains 16 residues. Germline V gene data show CDR1 as KGHSH and CDR2 as LQKENI. Trimming took off 3 bases at V and 0 bases at J, with 14 bases between the two ends. CDR3 residues: CASSPVVGPMNTEAFF. The DNA for the CDR3 is TGTGCCAGCTCACCCGTTGTTGGACCTATGAACACTGAAGCTTTCTTT.

The chain has TRBV11-2 and TRBJ2-1, with 9 bases aligning to TRBD2. This CDR3 has 19 residues. With V trimmed by 3 bases and J by 7 bases, 19 bases remained unmatched. Germline lookup yields CDR1 SGHAT and CDR2 FQNNGV. The CDR3 bases are TGTGCCAGCAGCTTTATTTCCCGGCCGCTAGCGGGGAAGGGGAATGAGCAGTTCTTC. Protein: CASSFISRPLAGKGNEQFF.

The CDR3 sequence is CASSPRRGGDTQYF. In nucleotides, the CDR3 is TGTGCCAGCAGCCCCCGACGGGGGGGGGATACGCAGTATTTT. The chain recombines TRBV7-8 with TRBJ2-3; TRBD2 matches at 8 bases. The CDR3 extends over 14 amino acids. Germline V gives CDR1 SGHVS, CDR2 FQNEAQ. After removal of 5 bases from V and 6 bases from J, the junction contained 7 bases not matched to a gene.

V and J are TRBV7-9 and TRBJ1-4, with 7 bases fitting TRBD1. The CDR3 length is 14 residues. V lost 0 bases to trimming and J lost 6 bases; unmatched junction nucleotides: 1. Germline V gene sequence: CDR1 SEHNR, CDR2 FQNEAQ (reference sequence). The CDR3 spells CASSLAQGDEKLFF. As DNA, the CDR3 is TGTGCCAGCAGCTTAGCGCAGGGGGATGAAAAACTGTTTTTT.

The chain couples TRBV4-3 to TRBJ1-4; D not resolved. The CDR3 runs to 15 residues. V lost 1 base to trimming and J lost 1 base, with 7 bases between them. Germline V gives CDR1 LGHNA, CDR2 YSLEER. CDR3 sequence (DNA): TGCGCCAGCAGCCAAGGACAACAAACTAATGAAAAACTGTTTTTT. Translated, it gives CASSQGQQTNEKLFF.

The chain has TRBV5-4 and TRBJ2-7; 8 bases map to TRBD1. This CDR3 has 16 amino acids. Germline V gene lookup returns CDR1 SGHNT and CDR2 YYREEE (reference sequence). V shed 4 bases, J shed 4 bases, and the junction held 13 bases outside the gene matches. This chain's CDR3 is CASSAYLRGLKYEQYF. In DNA, the CDR3 is TGTGCCAGCAGCGCCTATCTCAGGGGGCTTAAGTACGAGCAGTACTTC.

The genes are TRBV6-1 and TRBJ2-7; D gene uncertain. V was cut by 1 base and J by 3 bases, with 13 bases left in between. This CDR3 contains 15 residues. In germline, CDR1 is MNHNS, CDR2 SASEGT. For the CDR3, the DNA is TGTGCCAGCAGTGAAGGGTGGGGAACCAACTACGAGCAGTACTTC. Encoded protein: CASSEGWGTNYEQYF.

This clone has just one count. This chain joins TRBV11-2 and TRBJ1-2; 7 nucleotides match TRBD1. This CDR3 comprises 15 residues. Germline V CDR1 and CDR2: SGHAT, FQNNGV. Trimming at V came to 5 bases and at J to 7 bases, leaving 13 bases not matched to a gene. CDR3 bases: TGTGCCAGCAGCAAAATACAGGGAAACAGGGGTGGCTACACCTTC. This codes for CASSKIQGNRGGYTF.